The entry below describes one T cell receptor (beta chain). Its antigen remains undetermined. No base quality values were provided; no much bigger clone lies one nucleotide off. Graves' hyperthyroidism was defined as stable when no progression to ophthalmopathy occurred over 18 months of follow-up. Hyperthyroidism patients were newly diagnosed, with disease duration under 2 months, and aged 18 to 65 years. Patients with uncontrolled infections, other autoimmune diseases, pregnancy or lactation were excluded. Diagnoses were established on the basis of clinical symptoms, serum thyroxine and TRAb, thyroid ultrasound, and orbital computed tomography. PBMCs were separated from approximately 10 ml of fresh peripheral blood using Ficoll-Paque density gradient centrifugation. Total RNA was extracted using Trizol reagent, and RNA quality was assessed on an Agilent 2100 Bioanalyzer. These data come from a study of T cells in Graves' hyperthyroidism and ophthalmopathy (dated by TCRdb to about 2019). Study-level background: Peripheral blood samples were taken at the time of initial diagnosis, prior to any treatment. A discovery cohort of approximately 97 patients, roughly 45 with Graves' ophthalmopathy and 57 with stable Graves' hyperthyroidism, was used to find distinguishing TCR V-J signatures. An independent validation cohort of around 20 hyperthyroidism patients and approximately 16 patients who later progressed to ophthalmopathy tested prospective prediction of ophthalmopathy. The 100 discovery patients were randomly split 7:3 into training and test sets. In addition, the study compared T-cell repertoires in thyroid tissue and in blood from six Graves' hyperthyroidism patients. Once sampling was done, hyperthyroidism patients were given methimazole at a starting dose of 30 mg daily, whereas ophthalmopathy patients were given high-dose intravenous methylprednisolone. The paper describes TCR Vbeta CDR3 sequencing of 135 peripheral blood samples, made up of approximately 40 ophthalmopathy patients, more than 70 hyperthyroidism patients and some 17 progressor patients.

The full study reports these points: A 13 V-J signature model separated ophthalmopathy from stable hyperthyroidism, with about 90% sensitivity and 81.08% specificity in cross-validation and 80%/75% in testing. No statistical method was used to fix the sample size in advance, and group allocation was not hidden from the investigators. During validation, the model predicted progression to ophthalmopathy a median of around 7 months ahead of onset, with almost 71% sensitivity and 72% to 85% specificity. Most expanded thyroid clonotypes (frequency above 0.001) were also detected in blood, suggesting blood repertoires may reflect thyroid immune responses.

V is reduced by 0 bases and J by 2 bases, leaving a spacing of 11 bases between them. From the cysteine through the phenylalanine, the CDR3 covers 14 amino acids. Here the CDR3 DNA is all that survives: 42 bases in frame from base 1. The germline V gene (reference sequence) gives CDR1 as GTSNPN and CDR2 as SVGIG. Amplification of TCR beta CDR3 regions was carried out from RNA transcripts. The TCR CDR3 was subjected to a first round of RT-PCR using the HTBI primer set and the Qiagen OneStep RT-PCR kit. Libraries were constructed in a second round of multiplex PCR, after which size selection and purification were performed. Libraries were sequenced paired-end with 100 bp reads on an Illumina HiSeq2000. As for the authors' bioinformatics: Raw data were processed with SOAPnuke, discarding reads with adapters, uncalled bases, mean Phred below 15, or no exact constant-primer or identifier match. High-quality paired reads were merged with COPE v1.2.5, and unique nucleotide sequences were defined as clonotypes. Clonotypes were aligned to IMGT TRBV, TRBD and TRBJ reference segments using MiTCR v1.1. Analysis was restricted to V-J combinations with a frequency above 0.0001, which covered about 99% of repertoires. A TCS score was defined as the ratio of F50 (clonal expansion) to E x V (chaos), with BLOSUM62-based TCRdist applied between CDR3 peptides within each V-J. Welch's t-statistics and random forest reduced fewer than 550 V-J features to about 13, which were used in a naive Bayes classifier (R e1071). TCRdb trimmed the raw reads at Q25, called clones with MiXCR and kept productive beta chains. CDR3 protein duplicates are merged, each entry listing the most common genes and DNA. The V and J calls come from TCRdb's annotation, not from the publication. The sample profile shows 300,000 to 400,000 distinct CDR3 sequences; 15% to 20% of them were found once. The ten largest make up under 55% of the sample.

The sequence was obtained from a woman aged 45-65 years with Graves' hyperthyroidism. This sequence uses TRBV30 and TRBJ2-7; the D gene is not confidently resolved. The sequenced material came from blood. The sequenced DNA is TGTGCCTGGAGTGTACTTGACGCCACCTACGAGCAGTACTTC. Translated, it reads CAWSVLDATYEQYF.